This T cell receptor (beta chain) stems from a study of patients and donors after allogeneic stem cell transplantation. This clonotype is medium-sized. This CDR3 is built from 14 residues. V was pared by 3 bases and J by 5 bases, with 8 bases of the junction left unmatched. CDR1 and CDR2 (germline): SGDLS, YYNGEE. TCRdb reprocessed the RT-PCR reads with MiXCR, giving one entry per CDR3 protein. The sample shows about 2,500 distinct CDR3 sequences, about 8% of them seen only once. The chain is built from TRBV9 and TRBJ2-7; 7 positions agree with TRBD1. This receptor was obtained from a human donor who was either an allogeneic HSCT recipient or a stem cell or donor lymphocyte infusion donor (not recorded which). It is not recorded whose cells these are; they may come from a transplant donor. Input material: blood, either unsorted or a sorted T cell fraction (not recorded which). The CDR3: CASSAQGKVDEQYF. DNA for the CDR3: TGTGCCAGCAGCGCACAGGGGAAAGTCGACGAGCAGTACTTC.